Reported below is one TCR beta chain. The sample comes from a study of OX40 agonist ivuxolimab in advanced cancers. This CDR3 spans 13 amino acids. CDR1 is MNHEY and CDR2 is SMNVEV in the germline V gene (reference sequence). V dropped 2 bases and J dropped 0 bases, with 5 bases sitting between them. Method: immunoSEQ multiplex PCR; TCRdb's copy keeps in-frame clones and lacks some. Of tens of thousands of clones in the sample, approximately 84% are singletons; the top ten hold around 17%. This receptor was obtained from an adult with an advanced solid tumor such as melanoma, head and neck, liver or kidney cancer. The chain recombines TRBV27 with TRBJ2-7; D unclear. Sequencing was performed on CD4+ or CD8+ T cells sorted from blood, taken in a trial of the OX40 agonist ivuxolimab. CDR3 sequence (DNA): TGTGCCAGCAGTTTAAGGATCTCCTACGAGCAGTACTTC. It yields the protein CASSLRISYEQYF.